The clone carrying this T cell receptor beta chain turned up a few times. Its antigen remains unidentified. The sample belongs to a study of response to subunit inactivated influenza vaccine. This CDR3 spans 14 amino acids. Germline V lookup: CDR1 KGHSH, CDR2 LQKENI. Trimming at V came to 6 bases and at J to 5 bases, leaving 5 bases not matched to a gene. TCRdb recomputed calls from the RT-PCR reads with MiXCR, one row per CDR3 protein. Found here are 700,000 to 900,000 distinct CDR3 sequences, 21% of them singletons; the top ten hold more than 8.5%. Study-level points and caveats: Authors suggested each seasonal influenza vaccination recruits few new T cells.

Sequences were derived from PBMCs from blood, sampled more than 4 days after vaccination. V usage is TRBV18 and J usage is TRBJ2-3; TRBD1 matches 10 bases. This receptor was identified in a man in his fifties or sixties who received an inactivated influenza vaccine. As DNA, the CDR3 is TGTGCCAGCTCCCAGACAGGGGGCAAAGATACGCAGTATTTT. Its translation: CASSQTGGKDTQYF.